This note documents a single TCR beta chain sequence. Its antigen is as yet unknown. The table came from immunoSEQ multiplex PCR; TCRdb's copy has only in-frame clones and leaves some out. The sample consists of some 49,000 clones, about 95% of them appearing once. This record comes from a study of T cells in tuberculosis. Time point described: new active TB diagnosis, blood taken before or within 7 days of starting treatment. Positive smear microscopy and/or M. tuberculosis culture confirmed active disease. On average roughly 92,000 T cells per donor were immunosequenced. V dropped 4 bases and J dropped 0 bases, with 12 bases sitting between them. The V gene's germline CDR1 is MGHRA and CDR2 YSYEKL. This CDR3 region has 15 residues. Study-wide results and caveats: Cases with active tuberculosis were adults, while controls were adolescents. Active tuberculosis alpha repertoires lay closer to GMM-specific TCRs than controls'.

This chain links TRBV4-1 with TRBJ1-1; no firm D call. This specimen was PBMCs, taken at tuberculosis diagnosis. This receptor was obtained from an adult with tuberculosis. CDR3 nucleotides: TGCGCCAGCAGCCGTGTCTTTGAGGTGAACACTGAAGCTTTCTTT. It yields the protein CASSRVFEVNTEAFF.